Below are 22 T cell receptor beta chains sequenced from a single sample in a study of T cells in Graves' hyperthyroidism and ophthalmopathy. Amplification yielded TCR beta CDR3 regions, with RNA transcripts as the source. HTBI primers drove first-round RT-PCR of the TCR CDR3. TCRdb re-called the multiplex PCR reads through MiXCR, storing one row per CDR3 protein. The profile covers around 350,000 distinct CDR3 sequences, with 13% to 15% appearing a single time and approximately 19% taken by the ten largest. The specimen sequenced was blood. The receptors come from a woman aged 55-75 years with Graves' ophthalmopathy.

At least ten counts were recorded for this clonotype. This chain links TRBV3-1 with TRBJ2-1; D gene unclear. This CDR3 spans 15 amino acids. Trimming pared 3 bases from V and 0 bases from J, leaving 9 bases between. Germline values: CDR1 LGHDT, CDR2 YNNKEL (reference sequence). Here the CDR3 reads CASSQTESSYNEQFF. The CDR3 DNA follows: TGTGCCAGCAGCCAGACGGAGAGCTCCTACAATGAGCAGTTCTTC.

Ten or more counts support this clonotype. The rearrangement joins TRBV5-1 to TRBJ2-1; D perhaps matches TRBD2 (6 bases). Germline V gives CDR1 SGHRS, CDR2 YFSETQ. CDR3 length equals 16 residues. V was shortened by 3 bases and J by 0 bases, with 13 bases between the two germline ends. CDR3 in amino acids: CASSSGSGSSYNEQFF. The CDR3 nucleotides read TGCGCCAGCAGCTCGGGTAGCGGTAGCTCCTACAATGAGCAGTTCTTC.

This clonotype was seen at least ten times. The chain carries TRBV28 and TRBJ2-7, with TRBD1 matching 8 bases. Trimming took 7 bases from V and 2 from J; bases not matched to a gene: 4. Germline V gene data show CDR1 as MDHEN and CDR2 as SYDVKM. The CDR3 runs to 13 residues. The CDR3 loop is CASTRGQAYEQYF. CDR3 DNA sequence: TGTGCCAGCACCAGGGGACAGGCCTACGAGCAGTACTTC.

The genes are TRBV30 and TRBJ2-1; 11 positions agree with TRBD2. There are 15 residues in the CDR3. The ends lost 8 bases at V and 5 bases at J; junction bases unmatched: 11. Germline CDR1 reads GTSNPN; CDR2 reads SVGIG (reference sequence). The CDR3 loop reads CAGFLAGGPNNEQFF. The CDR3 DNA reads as TGTGCCGGCTTCCTAGCGGGAGGACCCAACAATGAGCAGTTCTTC.

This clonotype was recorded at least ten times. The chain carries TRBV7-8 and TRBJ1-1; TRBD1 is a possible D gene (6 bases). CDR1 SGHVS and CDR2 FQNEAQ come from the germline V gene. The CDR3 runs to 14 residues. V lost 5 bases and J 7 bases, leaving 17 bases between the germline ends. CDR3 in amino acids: CASSPQMDRHEAFF. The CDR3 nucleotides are TGTGCCAGCAGCCCCCAGATGGACAGACATGAAGCTTTCTTT.

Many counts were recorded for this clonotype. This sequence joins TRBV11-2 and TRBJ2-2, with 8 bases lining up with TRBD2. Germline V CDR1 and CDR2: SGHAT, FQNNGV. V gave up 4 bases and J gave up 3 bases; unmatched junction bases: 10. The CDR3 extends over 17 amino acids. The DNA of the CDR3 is TGTGCCAGCAGCTCCCCAGCCGGGAGGGACTACACCGGGGAGCTGTTTTTT. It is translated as CASSSPAGRDYTGELFF.

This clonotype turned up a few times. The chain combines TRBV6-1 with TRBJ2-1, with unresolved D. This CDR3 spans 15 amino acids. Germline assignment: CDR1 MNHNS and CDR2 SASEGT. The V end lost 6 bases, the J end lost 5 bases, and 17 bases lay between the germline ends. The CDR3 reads CASSPAYLGNNEQFF. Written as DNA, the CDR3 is TGTGCCAGCAGCCCAGCCTATTTGGGGAACAATGAGCAGTTCTTC.

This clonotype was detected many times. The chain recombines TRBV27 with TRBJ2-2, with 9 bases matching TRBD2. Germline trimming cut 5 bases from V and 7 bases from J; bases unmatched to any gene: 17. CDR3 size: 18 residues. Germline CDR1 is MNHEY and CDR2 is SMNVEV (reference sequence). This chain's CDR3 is CASSPMVGLAGSGGELFF. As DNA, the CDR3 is TGTGCCAGCAGTCCCATGGTGGGGCTAGCGGGGTCCGGCGGGGAGCTGTTTTTT.

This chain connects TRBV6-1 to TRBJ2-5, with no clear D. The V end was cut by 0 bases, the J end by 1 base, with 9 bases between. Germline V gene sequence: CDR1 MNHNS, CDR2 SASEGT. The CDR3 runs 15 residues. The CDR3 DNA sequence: TGTGCCAGCAGTGAAGCTCTCGGAACCCAAGAGACCCAGTACTTC. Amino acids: CASSEALGTQETQYF.

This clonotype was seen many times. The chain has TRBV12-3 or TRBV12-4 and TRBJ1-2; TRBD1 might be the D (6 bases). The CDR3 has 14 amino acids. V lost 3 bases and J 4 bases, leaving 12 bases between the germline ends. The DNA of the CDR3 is TGTGCCAGCAGTTTTGGGGGGCGCGGCTATGGCTACACCTTC. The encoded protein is CASSFGGRGYGYTF.

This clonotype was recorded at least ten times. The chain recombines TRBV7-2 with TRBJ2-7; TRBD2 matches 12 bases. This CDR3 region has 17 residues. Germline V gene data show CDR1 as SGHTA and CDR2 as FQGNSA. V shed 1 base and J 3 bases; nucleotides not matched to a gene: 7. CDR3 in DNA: TGTGCCAGCAGCTTAGGCCTGACTAGCGGGAGTGGCTACGAGCAGTACTTC. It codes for CASSLGLTSGSGYEQYF.

The CDR3 sequence: CASSPGWRATYEQYF. The CDR3 nucleotides read TGCGCCAGCAGCCCTGGCTGGAGGGCAACTTACGAGCAGTACTTC. The chain is built from TRBV5-1 and TRBJ2-7, with D perhaps TRBD2 (6 bases). Trimming cost V 4 bases and J 4 bases, with 18 bases left between them. CDR3 length equals 15 residues. Germline V gene sequence: CDR1 SGHRS, CDR2 YFSETQ. Full variable domain (missing parts from reference TRBV5-1 and TRBJ2-7): KAGVTQTPRYLIKTRGQQVTLSCSPISGHRSVSWYQQTPGQGLQFLFEYFSETQRNKGNFPGRFSGRQFSNSRSEMNVSTLELGDSALYLCASSPGWRATYEQYFGPGTRLTVT.

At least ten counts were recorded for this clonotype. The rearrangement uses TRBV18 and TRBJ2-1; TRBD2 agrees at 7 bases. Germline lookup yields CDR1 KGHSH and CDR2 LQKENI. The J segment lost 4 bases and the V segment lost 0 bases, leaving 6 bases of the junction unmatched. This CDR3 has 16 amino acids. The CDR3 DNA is TGTGCCAGCTCACCACCGTCGGGAGGAGGTTACAATGAGCAGTTCTTC. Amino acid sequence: CASSPPSGGGYNEQFF.

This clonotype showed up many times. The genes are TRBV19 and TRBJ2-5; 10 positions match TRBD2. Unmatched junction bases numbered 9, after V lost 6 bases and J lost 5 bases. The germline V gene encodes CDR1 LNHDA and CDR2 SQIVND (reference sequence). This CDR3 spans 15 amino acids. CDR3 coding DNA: TGTGCCAGTAGAGGAGCAGCGGGAGGGCTGGAGACCCAGTACTTC. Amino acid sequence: CASRGAAGGLETQYF. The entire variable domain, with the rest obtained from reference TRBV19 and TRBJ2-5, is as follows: DGGITQSPKYLFRKEGQNVTLSCEQNLNHDAMYWYRQDPGQGLRLIYYSQIVNDFQKGDIAEGYSVSREKKESFPLTVTSAQKNPTAFYLCASRGAAGGLETQYFGPGTRLLVL.

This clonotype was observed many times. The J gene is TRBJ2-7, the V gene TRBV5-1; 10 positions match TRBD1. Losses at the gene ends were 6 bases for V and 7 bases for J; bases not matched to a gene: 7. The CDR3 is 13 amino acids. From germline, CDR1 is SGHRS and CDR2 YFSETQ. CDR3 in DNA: TGCGCCAGCACCGGGACAGGGGCTTGGGAGCAGTACTTC. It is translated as CASTGTGAWEQYF.

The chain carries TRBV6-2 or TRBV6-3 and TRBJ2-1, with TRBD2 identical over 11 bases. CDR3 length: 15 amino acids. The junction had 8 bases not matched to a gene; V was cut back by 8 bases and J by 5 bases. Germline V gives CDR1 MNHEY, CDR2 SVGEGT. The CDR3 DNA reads TGTGCCAGCCTGCCGGGACTAGCGGTTAACAATGAGCAGTTCTTC. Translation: CASLPGLAVNNEQFF.

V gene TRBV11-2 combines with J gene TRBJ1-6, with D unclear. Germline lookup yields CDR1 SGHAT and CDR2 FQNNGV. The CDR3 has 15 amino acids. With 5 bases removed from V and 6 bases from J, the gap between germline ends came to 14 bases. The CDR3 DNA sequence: TGTGCCAGCAGCCGTCGGGGAGGTAGTAATTCACCCCTCCACTTT. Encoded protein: CASSRRGGSNSPLHF. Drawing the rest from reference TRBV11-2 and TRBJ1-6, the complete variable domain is EAGVAQSPRYKIIEKRQSVAFWCNPISGHATLYWYQQILGQGPKLLIQFQNNGVVDDSQLPKDRFSAERLKGVDSTLKIQPAKLEDSAVYLCASSRRGGSNSPLHFGNGTRLTVT.

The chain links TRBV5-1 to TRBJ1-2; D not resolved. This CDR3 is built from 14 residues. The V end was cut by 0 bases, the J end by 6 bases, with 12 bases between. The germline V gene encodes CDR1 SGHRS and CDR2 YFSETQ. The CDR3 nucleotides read TGCGCCAGCAGCTTGGAGGTGGGCGCAGATGGCTACACCTTC. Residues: CASSLEVGADGYTF.

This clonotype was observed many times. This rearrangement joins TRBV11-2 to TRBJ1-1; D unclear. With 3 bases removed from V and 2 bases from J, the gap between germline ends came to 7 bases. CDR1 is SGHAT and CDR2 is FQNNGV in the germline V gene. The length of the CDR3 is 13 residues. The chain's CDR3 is CASSFADNTEAFF. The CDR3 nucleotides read TGTGCCAGCAGCTTTGCAGATAACACTGAAGCTTTCTTT.

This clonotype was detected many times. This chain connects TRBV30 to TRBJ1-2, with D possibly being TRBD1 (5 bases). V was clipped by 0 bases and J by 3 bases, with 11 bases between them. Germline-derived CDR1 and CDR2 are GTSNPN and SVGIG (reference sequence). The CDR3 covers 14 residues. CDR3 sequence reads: CAWSVQDSYYGYTF. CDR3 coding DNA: TGTGCCTGGAGTGTACAGGACTCCTACTATGGCTACACCTTC.

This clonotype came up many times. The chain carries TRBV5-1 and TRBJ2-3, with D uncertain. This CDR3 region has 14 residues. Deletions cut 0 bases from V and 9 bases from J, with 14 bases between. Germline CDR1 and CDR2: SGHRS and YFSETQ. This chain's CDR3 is CASSLGIQGITQYF. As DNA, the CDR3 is TGCGCCAGCAGCTTGGGAATACAAGGGATCACGCAGTATTTT.

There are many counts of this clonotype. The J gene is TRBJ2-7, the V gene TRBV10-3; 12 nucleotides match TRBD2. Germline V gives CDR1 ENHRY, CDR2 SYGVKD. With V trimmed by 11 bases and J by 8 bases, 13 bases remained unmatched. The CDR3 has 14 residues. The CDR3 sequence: CAATPGLAGPQQYF. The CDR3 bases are TGTGCCGCCACTCCGGGACTAGCGGGCCCGCAGCAGTACTTC.